This T cell receptor (beta chain) comes out of a study of blood T cell repertoires in COVID-19. The protocol was immunoSEQ multiplex PCR, while the TCRdb copy is restricted to in-frame clones and leaves out a portion. The sample consists of about 44,000 clones, roughly 87% of them appearing once. The specimen sequenced was peripheral blood. This receptor was obtained from a woman aged 80 or over in a cohort sampled during active or convalescent COVID-19.

The CDR3 loop is CASSLEVGRGYGYTF. For the CDR3, the DNA is TGTGCCAGCAGCTTGGAGGTGGGGAGGGGCTATGGCTACACCTTC. This rearrangement joins TRBV5-4 to TRBJ1-2, with a tentative D call TRBD1 (5 bases). The V gene lost 0 bases and the J gene lost 4 bases, with 13 bases spanning the gap. Germline CDR1 is SGHNT and CDR2 is YYREEE (reference sequence). CDR3 length equals 15 residues. The full variable domain, with the rest looked up from reference TRBV5-4 and TRBJ1-2, is ETGVTQSPTHLIKTRGQQVTLRCSSQSGHNTVSWYQQALGQGPQFIFQYYREEENGRGNFPPRFSGLQFPNYSSELNVNALELDDSALYLCASSLEVGRGYGYTFGSGTRLTVV.